This T cell receptor (beta chain) was sequenced in a study of identical twins. Regarding the study as a whole: The presence of invariant MAIT and iNKT cells could partly confound analyses of zero-insertion sequences. Within cord blood, abundant beta clonotypes carried fewer insertions, but memory repertoires showed no such trend.

Germline CDR1 SNHLY, CDR2 FYNNEI. With 2 bases removed from V and 11 bases from J, the gap between germline ends came to 13 bases. The CDR3 loop spans 13 amino acids. In this sample, this clonotype turned up a few times. What it binds is not known. Template switching added a universal primer site; cDNA carried unique molecular identifiers. Each CDR3 protein gets one entry after TCRdb re-called the 5' RACE reads with MiXCR. The sample carries roughly 230,000 distinct CDR3 sequences, roughly 8.7% recorded once. The sample was also linked to a second study, of yellow fever vaccine responses in identical twins.

This sequence originates from a young woman in good health. This rearrangement joins TRBV2 to TRBJ2-4; no definite D call. The sample comprised CD8+ T cells sorted from blood. The CDR3 DNA reads TGTGCCAGCAGTGAATTTGACGGACCAGTTCAGTACTTC. Its translation is CASSEFDGPVQYF.